Reported below is one TCR beta chain. Its antigen is currently not known. The conserved final phenylalanine or tryptophan is absent from the CDR3, which likely points to a read error. This entry belongs to a study of tumor-infiltrating lymphocytes in primary liver carcinoma (dated by TCRdb to 2016 to 2017). In the study overall: Of the five patients (three men and two women, aged 30 to 69 years), four had hepatocellular carcinoma and one had combined HCC and intrahepatic cholangiocarcinoma. High reproducibility was observed for the technical replicate repertoires, with mean shared-clone rates roughly 0.87 and correlation coefficients above 0.95. Each sample produced roughly 3.65 to 7.5 million productive TCRbeta reads, and read depth showed no significant difference between tissue types. The five patients had tumors of stage T1-T3 N0M0, with maximum diameters ranging from roughly 4.2 to 11 cm. A total of 35 specimens from 5 patients, comprising approximately 25 tumor regions, 5 adjacent noncancerous liver tissues and 5 peripheral blood samples, were covered by TCRbeta repertoire sequencing. The study combined TCRbeta repertoire sequencing, expression microarrays and whole-exome sequencing across five regions of each liver tumor, with adjacent normal tissue and blood.

CDR1 is given as SGHAT and CDR2 as FQNNGV, both from the germline V gene. The CDR3 is 14 amino acids long, termini counted. Solely the CDR3 DNA is kept, with 42 bases framed from the first base. Between the V and J ends, shortened by 0 bases and 4 bases respectively, the junction contains 9 bases. Study-wide findings and limitations: Only the TCR beta chain was sequenced, so true repertoire diversity is likely underestimated because unpaired alpha chains were not captured. Because the samples were bulk and unsorted, CD4+ and CD8+ T cell repertoires could not be compared. Consistent with antigen-driven expansion, pairs of tumor regions showed higher repertoire overlap (mean roughly 36%) than either tumor-adjacent pairs (around 17%) or tumor-blood pairs (roughly 15%). The study included only a few patients, and the authors note findings should be validated in a larger study. Compared with blood, tumors had a significantly larger share of the repertoire taken up by the top 250 clones (p = 0.039).

TCRbeta-specific cDNA was reverse-transcribed from 500 ng total RNA using a constant-region primer and ProtoScript II reverse transcriptase. Construction of the TCRbeta libraries relied on three nested rounds of multiplex PCR, following a slightly modified ARM-PCR procedure. Multiplex TRBV1-TRBV30 forward primers and a Cbeta reverse primer were used in the first two PCR rounds, each of which was run for about 10 cycles. Sample barcodes and Illumina adapters were attached in a final 25-cycle PCR using Deep VentR polymerase. Before sequencing, amplicons of 200-500 bp were purified from gel using a QIAquick gel extraction kit. An Illumina HiSeq 2500 was used to sequence the TCRbeta amplicons with 250-bp paired-end reads. In the original analysis: To recover full CDR3 sequences, reads were quality-trimmed using Trimmomatic v0.33 and paired reads were then merged using FLASH v1.2.11. MiGEC v1.2.1b assigned V, D and J germline segments to the rearranged TCRbeta sequences. VDJtools v1.0.0 computed clonotype statistics and Shannon-Wiener diversity indices. Except for diversity analysis, only the 250 most abundant clonotypes of each sample were used in subsequent analyses to reduce sampling bias. TCRdb handled the public reads itself, with Q25 trimming in fastp and clone calling in MiXCR, and kept productive beta chains. Entries that share a CDR3 protein sequence are merged under the most common genes and DNA. It is TCRdb's table, rather than the study itself, that gives the V and J calls and clone size. The table for this sample lists just under 95,000 distinct CDR3 sequences; less than 70% of them were counted only once. The ten largest clonotypes hold approximately 30% of the sample.

Total RNA and DNA were co-extracted from 20-30 mg of bulk tissue with the AllPrep DNA/RNA mini kit, without cell sorting. Between November 2015 and March 2016, roughly five patients in China with histopathologically diagnosed primary liver carcinoma had surgical resection. At the time of sampling, the patients were treatment-naive and had chronic HBV infection. Pieces of fresh tumor and adjacent tissue were cut in half, with one half kept in RNAlater at -80 degrees C and the other half sent for histology. This clonotype originated in a man in his forties or fifties with primary liver carcinoma and hepatitis B virus infection. This receptor chain uses TRBV11-2 and TRBJ1-1, with an unclear D gene assignment. Sample: tumor-adjacent normal liver tissue. The CDR3 region: CASSLEYGVTEAFI. The DNA reads as follows: TGTGCCAGCAGCTTAGAATATGGCGTCACTGAAGCTTTCATT.